Listed below are T cell receptor beta chains from one sample, sequenced in a study of tumor and adjacent non-tumor tissue in lung cancer. TCRdb used MiXCR to reprocess the multiplex PCR reads, holding one entry per CDR3 protein. The data hold approximately 77,000 distinct CDR3 sequences, with 65% to 85% observed a single time. The sequenced material came from distant non-tumor lung tissue. The source is a man in his 60s with non-small cell lung cancer. Both conserved end residues are part of each CDR3. D genes are given only for firm matches. Only some rows state a clone size, as once, few, many or a class for expanded clones.

V gene,J gene,clone size,CDR3 length,D gene,CDR3 protein,CDR3 DNA
TRBV4-2,TRBJ1-5,NA,16,NA,CVSSQGPGDSNQPQHF,TGTGTCAGCAGCCAAGGACCAGGGGATAGCAATCAGCCCCAGCATTTT
TRBV20-1,TRBJ2-3,NA,14,TRBD2,CRTGTSGKSDTQYF,TGCAGAACTGGGACTAGCGGGAAATCTGATACGCAGTATTTT
TRBV11-2,TRBJ1-2,once,15,NA,CASSSRTAAEYGYTF,TGTGCCAGCAGCTCCAGGACCGCTGCGGAATATGGCTACACCTTC
TRBV11-2,TRBJ1-2,NA,13,NA,CASSLDRGYSYTF,TGTGCCAGCAGCTTAGACAGGGGCTATAGCTATACCTTC
TRBV4-3,TRBJ2-2,NA,16,NA,CASRHSAGEMAGDLFF,TGCGCCAGCAGGCATTCAGCAGGAGAAATGGCCGGGGATCTGTTTTTT
TRBV20-1,TRBJ2-7,NA,12,NA,CNASALTYEQYF,TGCAATGCTAGTGCGCTCACCTACGAGCAATACTTC
TRBV20-1,TRBJ2-7,NA,13,NA,CSGSGQPLYEQYF,TGTAGTGGTAGCGGCCAGCCACTCTACGAGCAGTACTTC
TRBV24-1,TRBJ2-1,NA,16,NA,CATSDRTSRIYNEQFF,TGTGCCACCAGTGATAGGACTTCCAGGATCTACAATGAGCAGTTCTTC
TRBV11-2,TRBJ1-2,NA,13,TRBD1,CANSLDRGYGYSF,TGTGCCAACAGCTTAGACAGGGGCTATGGCTACAGCTTC
TRBV11-2,TRBJ1-6,NA,15,NA,CASSLLHGQNSPLHF,TGTGCCAGCAGCTTACTGCACGGTCAGAACTCACCCCTCCACTTT
TRBV6-6,TRBJ2-7,NA,14,NA,CASGLRDTTYGQYF,TGTGCCAGCGGCCTCCGGGACACGACATACGGGCAGTACTTC
TRBV13,TRBJ1-3,NA,16,NA,CASSLGPEGVGNTIYF,TGTGCCAGCAGCTTAGGCCCGGAAGGGGTTGGGAACACCATATATTTT
TRBV5-4,TRBJ2-6,NA,15,NA,CASSDKSSGAYVLTF,TGTGCCAGCAGCGACAAAAGTTCTGGGGCCTACGTCCTGACTTTC
TRBV20-1,TRBJ1-4,NA,13,NA,CSARDSLSEKLFF,TGCAGTGCTCGGGACTCTTTAAGTGAAAAACTGTTTTTT
TRBV4-2,TRBJ1-5,NA,15,NA,CAGSQEVRSNQPQHF,TGTGCCGGCAGCCAAGAAGTCCGTAGCAATCAGCCCCAGCATTTT
TRBV12-3/TRBV12-4,TRBJ1-6,many,16,TRBD1,CASTPKSQGVGSPLHF,TGTGCCAGCACCCCCAAGTCACAGGGGGTTGGCTCACCCCTCCACTTT
TRBV11-3,TRBJ2-3,NA,14,NA,CASSHGGSTDTRYF,TGTGCCAGCAGCCACGGAGGGAGCACAGATACGAGGTATTTT
TRBV2,TRBJ2-7,NA,15,TRBD1,CASSSRTGNTYEQYF,TGTGCCAGCAGCTCCCGGACAGGGAACACCTACGAGCAGTACTTC
TRBV20-1,TRBJ2-7,NA,14,NA,CSASSDRYSYGQYF,TGCAGTGCTTCATCGGACAGATACTCCTACGGGCAGTACTTC
TRBV4-2,TRBJ2-2,NA,15,TRBD1,CASGQGTGDIGELFF,TGTGCCAGCGGCCAAGGTACAGGGGACATCGGGGAGCTGTTTTTT
TRBV11-3,TRBJ1-4,NA,17,TRBD1,CTSSPSGQGITNEKLFF,TGTACCAGCAGCCCATCGGGACAGGGCATCACTAATGAAAAACTGTTTTTT
TRBV29-1,TRBJ2-2,NA,13,TRBD2,CIVGLAASGELFF,TGCATCGTCGGACTAGCGGCAAGCGGGGAGCTGTTTTTT
TRBV20-1,TRBJ1-1,once,15,NA,CSTRVPDGTNTDAFF,TGCAGTACTAGAGTCCCCGACGGGACGAACACTGATGCTTTCTTT
TRBV20-1,TRBJ1-6,NA,14,TRBD1,CSAIWDRDRSPPHF,TGCAGTGCTATCTGGGACAGGGACAGGTCACCCCCCCACTTT
TRBV20-1,TRBJ2-7,NA,15,TRBD2,CSASTTSGRPSGRYF,TGCAGTGCTTCCACCACTAGCGGGAGGCCCTCCGGGCGGTATTTC
TRBV4-3,TRBJ2-2,NA,13,NA,CARSQELTGELFF,TGCGCCAGGAGCCAAGAGCTCACCGGGGAGCTGTTTTTT
TRBV4-2,TRBJ2-5,NA,15,TRBD1,CTSSREQGAKETQYF,TGTACTAGCAGCCGAGAACAGGGGGCGAAGGAGACCCAGTACTTC
TRBV20-1,TRBJ2-3,NA,15,NA,CSASAEKKGPDTQYF,TGCAGTGCTAGTGCGGAAAAAAAAGGTCCAGATACGCAGTATTTT
TRBV20-1,TRBJ2-1,NA,15,TRBD2,CSADSAGESWNEQFF,TGCAGTGCTGACTCAGCGGGGGAGTCGTGGAACGAGCAGTTCTTC
TRBV11-2,TRBJ2-5,NA,13,NA,CASSSATEETQYF,TGTGCCAGCAGCTCTGCAACGGAAGAGACCCAATACTTC
TRBV20-1,TRBJ1-3,NA,14,NA,CSARSGFSGNSIYF,TGCAGTGCTAGATCGGGGTTCTCTGGAAATAGCATATATTTT
TRBV20-1,TRBJ2-1,NA,14,TRBD2,CSAPHPRGVNEQFF,TGTAGTGCTCCCCACCCACGGGGGGTCAATGAGCAGTTCTTC
TRBV11-2,TRBJ2-6,NA,14,NA,CACNPVSGTNVLTF,TGTGCCTGCAATCCTGTCTCTGGGACCAACGTCCTGACTTTC
TRBV11-3,TRBJ2-5,NA,11,NA,CTRVYQETQYF,TGTACCAGGGTTTACCAAGAGACCCAGTACTTC
TRBV12-3/TRBV12-4,TRBJ1-5,NA,13,NA,CASSLLRDQPKHF,TGTGCCAGCAGTTTATTGAGGGATCAGCCCAAGCATTTT
TRBV12-3/TRBV12-4,TRBJ1-4,once,14,TRBD1,CASSLTGLKDKLLF,TGTGCCAGCAGTTTGACAGGGCTTAAAGATAAACTGCTTTTT
TRBV11-1,TRBJ1-4,once,15,NA,CTSSPRREASEKLFF,TGTACCAGTAGCCCTCGCCGGGAGGCGTCTGAAAAACTGTTTTTT
TRBV11-3,TRBJ2-3,NA,14,NA,CTNSLVTGTDTQYF,TGTACCAACAGCTTGGTGACAGGCACAGATACGCAGTATTTT
TRBV20-1,TRBJ2-7,NA,12,NA,CTARNRADEQYF,TGCACTGCTAGGAACAGGGCGGACGAGCAGTACTTC
TRBV6-2/TRBV6-3,TRBJ2-5,NA,15,NA,CASSYPKPGGETQYF,TGTGCCAGCAGTTACCCAAAACCAGGAGGTGAGACCCAGTACTTC
TRBV29-1,TRBJ2-3,NA,15,NA,CSTRGGLFSTDTQYF,TGCAGCACCCGAGGAGGGCTTTTTAGCACAGATACGCAGTATTTT
TRBV5-4,TRBJ2-7,NA,14,NA,CASSLERAAYEQYF,TGTGCAAGCAGCTTGGAACGGGCCGCCTACGAGCAGTACTTC
TRBV11-2,TRBJ2-6,NA,18,TRBD2,CTSSPTSGGVTRANVLTF,TGTACCAGCAGTCCAACTAGCGGGGGAGTCACTAGGGCCAACGTCCTGACTTTC
TRBV12-3/TRBV12-4,TRBJ1-1,NA,17,TRBD1,CASSMTTTGGMNIEVFF,TGTGCCAGCAGCATGACTACGACAGGGGGCATGAACATTGAAGTTTTCTTT
TRBV9,TRBJ2-7,NA,15,TRBD2,CASSVGEGRSYEQYF,TGTGCCAGCAGCGTAGGGGAGGGCAGGTCCTACGAGCAGTACTTC
TRBV6-4,TRBJ1-2,NA,16,TRBD1,CASSDSGQWPNYGYTF,TGTGCCAGCAGTGACTCGGGACAGTGGCCAAACTATGGCTACACGTTC
TRBV6-5,TRBJ2-1,NA,16,TRBD2,CASSYFTGGSDNEQLF,TGTGCCAGCAGTTACTTTACGGGGGGGAGCGATAATGAGCAGCTCTTC
TRBV30,TRBJ2-1,many,13,NA,CAWSVLSSNEQFF,TGTGCCTGGAGTGTACTGAGTTCCAATGAGCAGTTCTTC
TRBV12-3/TRBV12-4,TRBJ2-7,NA,14,TRBD2,CASATRIGTNEQYF,TGTGCCAGCGCGACCCGGATAGGGACTAACGAGCAGTACTTC
TRBV11-2,TRBJ2-6,NA,19,TRBD1,CASILVPKDRPSGANDLTF,TGTGCTAGCATCTTAGTTCCAAAGGACAGGCCCTCTGGGGCCAACGACCTGACTTTC
TRBV7-2,TRBJ1-5,few,14,TRBD1,CASSPGQRNQPQHF,TGTGCCAGCAGCCCGGGACAGAGAAATCAGCCCCAGCATTTT
TRBV9,TRBJ2-7,NA,15,NA,CASSPVGRATYEQYF,TGTGCCAGCAGCCCCGTGGGGAGAGCAACTTACGAGCAGTACTTC
TRBV28,TRBJ1-4,NA,16,NA,CASSLWLGGPDEKLFF,TGTGCCAGCAGTTTATGGTTAGGGGGACCTGACGAAAAACTGTTTTTT
TRBV5-1,TRBJ1-5,NA,16,TRBD1,CPSSLGTGGGNQPQHF,TGCCCCAGCAGCTTGGGGACAGGGGGGGGCAATCAGCCCCAGCATTTT
TRBV5-1,TRBJ2-1,NA,15,NA,CASSLGVNMLNEQFF,TGCGCCAGCAGCTTGGGCGTAAATATGCTCAATGAGCAGTTCTTC